The 30 T cell receptor beta chains listed next were all sequenced from one sample in a study of cytomegalovirus exposure and HLA in healthy donors. Primers: 60 Vbeta forward and 13 Jbeta reverse. Sequenced by immunoSEQ multiplex PCR; TCRdb stores in-frame clones only, minus some. The table lists about 78,000 clones, around 70% of them singletons, with approximately 10% in the top ten. Source material: PBMCs. All receptors come from a middle-aged woman in good health and CMV-seropositive.

The J gene is TRBJ1-2, the V gene TRBV5-6, with D unresolved. The germline V gene encodes CDR1 SGHDT and CDR2 YYEEEE. The ends were cut back, 0 bases at V and 0 bases at J, with 9 bases in the middle. There are 15 residues in the CDR3. CDR3 coding DNA: TGTGCCAGCAGCTTGGAGGCAGGTGCTAACTATGGCTACACCTTC. Its translation: CASSLEAGANYGYTF.

V and J are TRBV2 and TRBJ1-5; D gene unclear. V was cut by 6 bases and J by 2 bases, with 14 bases left in between. In germline, CDR1 is SNHLY, CDR2 FYNNEI. The CDR3 is 15 amino acids. CDR3 DNA: TGTGCCAGCAGAAGCGAGTCCGGCGGCAATCAGCCCCAGCATTTT. Protein sequence: CASRSESGGNQPQHF.

V is TRBV19 and J is TRBJ1-6; 9 nucleotides match TRBD1. V dropped 9 bases and J dropped 11; count of bases not matched to a gene: 11. This CDR3 contains 14 residues. Per the germline V gene, CDR1 is LNHDA and CDR2 is SQIVND (reference sequence). The CDR3 is CASTDGQGSTPLHF. CDR3 nucleotides: TGTGCCAGCACCGATGGACAGGGGTCGACACCCCTCCACTTT. The variable domain in full, with the rest retrieved from reference TRBV19 and TRBJ1-6, is DGGITQSPKYLFRKEGQNVTLSCEQNLNHDAMYWYRQDPGQGLRLIYYSQIVNDFQKGDIAEGYSVSREKKESFPLTVTSAQKNPTAFYLCASTDGQGSTPLHFGNGTRLTVT.

Regarding this clone: An end of the junction does not agree with germline; a read error may underlie this. CDR3 residues: CAWSVRTGDGYPF. CDR3 bases: TGTGCCTGGAGTGTTCGGACGGGGGATGGCTACCCCTTC. The V and J genes are TRBV30 and TRBJ1-2; D might be TRBD1 (5 bases). The V gene's germline CDR1 is GTSNPN and CDR2 SVGIG (reference sequence). The CDR3 totals 13 residues.

This clone has only a few counts. This chain connects TRBV5-4 to TRBJ2-2, with unresolved D. The germline CDR1 and CDR2 sequences are SGHNT and YYREEE (reference sequence). The CDR3 has 14 amino acids. V lost 0 bases and J 5 bases, leaving 8 bases between the germline ends. This chain's CDR3 is CASSLGGVTGELFF. CDR3 bases: TGTGCCAGCAGCTTGGGTGGAGTTACCGGGGAGCTGTTTTTT.

This sequence joins TRBV30 and TRBJ1-2, with 7 bases lining up with TRBD1. The V gene end was trimmed by 5 bases and the J gene end by 3 bases; junction bases not matched to a gene: 6. The CDR3 runs to 13 residues. The germline CDR1 and CDR2 sequences are GTSNPN and SVGIG (reference sequence). This CDR3 reads CAWSRTGYYGYTF. The CDR3 DNA reads as TGTGCCTGGTCCCGGACAGGCTACTATGGCTACACCTTC.

This clone was seen a few times. This chain links TRBV7-6 with TRBJ2-3; tentatively, D is TRBD1 (6 bases). The CDR3 length is 15 residues. The V and J ends lost 5 bases and 0 bases respectively, with 12 bases between them. Germline-derived CDR1 and CDR2 are SGHVS and FNYEAQ. The CDR3: CASSPTQGSTDTQYF. Here the CDR3 DNA reads TGTGCCAGCAGCCCCACACAGGGAAGCACAGATACGCAGTATTTT.

The chain recombines TRBV25-1 with TRBJ2-5, with D possibly matching TRBD2 (5 bases). The end of the DNA aligns better with TRBJ2-7, so the J call may be wrong. Looked up from germline, CDR1 is MGHDK and CDR2 is SYGVNS. The CDR3 runs 13 residues. The CDR3 sequence: CASRGRTGYEQYF. CDR3 bases: TGTGCCAGCAGAGGACGGACGGGGTACGAGCAGTACTTC.

The chain employs TRBV18 and TRBJ2-3; 13 bases match TRBD2. The CDR3 is 15 residues long. The trim removed 7 bases at V and 0 bases at J, leaving 1 base unmatched. Looked up from germline, CDR1 is KGHSH and CDR2 is LQKENI. The CDR3 sequence is CASLGLAGSTDTQYF. DNA of the CDR3: TGTGCCAGCTTGGGACTAGCGGGAAGCACAGATACGCAGTATTTT.

This rearrangement joins TRBV5-1 to TRBJ1-1, with no clear D. Germline V gene data show CDR1 as SGHRS and CDR2 as YFSETQ. CDR3 length: 12 amino acids. The V end was cut by 0 bases, the J end by 11 bases, with 11 bases between. CDR3 sequence reads: CASSLARGMAFF. As DNA, the CDR3 is TGCGCCAGCAGCTTGGCCCGGGGAATGGCTTTCTTT.

The chain combines TRBV15 with TRBJ2-7, with 8 bases fitting TRBD2. This CDR3 spans 15 amino acids. The V gene's germline CDR1 is LNHNV and CDR2 YYDKDF (reference sequence). After removal of 0 bases from V and 4 bases from J, the junction contained 5 bases not matched to a gene. This chain's CDR3 is CATSRDRGGPYEQYF. CDR3 in DNA: TGTGCCACCAGCAGAGATCGCGGGGGGCCGTACGAGCAGTACTTC.

This sequence joins TRBV5-1 and TRBJ2-7; TRBD1 matches 10 bases. Germline V gene data show CDR1 as SGHRS and CDR2 as YFSETQ. The V gene end was trimmed by 0 bases and the J gene end by 5 bases; junction bases not matched to a gene: 2. This CDR3 has 14 residues. The CDR3 sequence: CASSLGQGANEQYF. The CDR3 DNA reads as TGCGCCAGCAGCTTGGGACAGGGGGCCAACGAGCAGTACTTC.

The CDR3 here is CASSYSGTLGEAFF. In DNA form, the CDR3 reads TGTGCCAGCAGTTACTCCGGTACCCTCGGTGAAGCTTTCTTT. The chain is built from TRBV6-5 and TRBJ1-1; D is undetermined. Germline CDR1 and CDR2: MNHEY and SVGAGI. Between the trimmed V and J ends, which lost 0 bases and 7 bases, there was a span of 12 bases. The CDR3 consists of 14 residues.

This chain joins TRBV5-6 and TRBJ2-7, with D possibly being TRBD1 (6 bases). The CDR3 runs to 14 residues. Trimming took off 5 bases at V and 3 bases at J, with 15 bases between the two ends. Germline V gene data show CDR1 as SGHDT and CDR2 as YYEEEE. The CDR3 here is CASRNQGSVYEQYF. The CDR3 coding sequence is TGTGCCAGCAGGAATCAGGGGTCGGTCTACGAGCAGTACTTC.

The chain carries TRBV7-3 and TRBJ2-2; weak D call: TRBD2 (7 bases). The CDR3 is 15 residues long. V dropped 7 bases and J dropped 4 bases, with 16 bases sitting between them. The V gene's germline CDR1 is SGHTA and CDR2 FQGTGA. CDR3 amino acids: CASTPGGRGTGELFF. The CDR3 nucleotides read TGTGCCAGCACCCCGGGGGGCAGGGGCACCGGGGAGCTGTTTTTT.

The rearrangement joins TRBV30 to TRBJ1-6; TRBD1 might be the D (5 bases). The V end was cut by 3 bases, the J end by 0 bases, with 9 bases between. Germline V gene lookup returns CDR1 GTSNPN and CDR2 SVGIG (reference sequence). This CDR3 comprises 15 residues. The CDR3 spells CAWRRQSSYNSPLHF. DNA for the CDR3: TGTGCCTGGAGAAGACAGAGCTCCTATAATTCACCCCTCCACTTT.

The chain recombines TRBV27 with TRBJ2-7, with 8 positions matching TRBD1. Per germline, CDR1 MNHEY and CDR2 SMNVEV (reference sequence). This CDR3 region has 15 residues. Trimming cost V 1 base and J 2 bases; bases outside gene matches: 4. In DNA form, the CDR3 reads TGTGCCAGCAGTTTATACACAGGGGGGCCCTACGAGCAGTACTTC. This translates into CASSLYTGGPYEQYF.

This rearrangement joins TRBV30 to TRBJ1-5; no firm D call. The CDR3 has 13 amino acids. The V and J ends lost 2 bases and 7 bases respectively, with 12 bases between them. Germline V CDR1 and CDR2: GTSNPN, SVGIG (reference sequence). The CDR3 loop is CAWSNIGGQPQHF. The CDR3 nucleotides read TGTGCCTGGAGTAATATCGGAGGACAGCCCCAGCATTTT. The full variable domain, completed using reference TRBV30 and TRBJ1-5, is SQTIHQWPATLVQPVGSPLSLECTVEGTSNPNLYWYRQAAGRGLQLLFYSVGIGQISSEVPQNLSASRPQDRQFILSSKKLLLSDSGFYLCAWSNIGGQPQHFGDGTRLSIL.

This clone was counted a few times. The CDR3 spells CASSLTEINTEAFF. The CDR3 DNA sequence: TGTGCCAGCAGCTTAACAGAGATTAACACTGAAGCTTTCTTT. The J gene is TRBJ1-1, the V gene TRBV11-2; D call uncertain. Germline-derived CDR1 and CDR2 are SGHAT and FQNNGV. The CDR3 is 14 residues long. V lost 2 bases and J 2 bases, leaving 9 bases between the germline ends.

The chain uses TRBV5-1 and TRBJ2-5, with 8 bases matching TRBD2. The CDR3 totals 15 residues. Germline CDR1 SGHRS, CDR2 YFSETQ. With 2 bases clipped from V and 2 bases from J, the junction kept 5 bases outside the gene matches. CDR3: CASSFGGGSQETQYF. CDR3 bases: TGCGCCAGCAGCTTCGGGGGGGGAAGTCAAGAGACCCAGTACTTC.

A remark on this clone: An end of the junction does not agree with germline; a read error may underlie this. The rearrangement joins TRBV5-4 to TRBJ2-3; TRBD1 matches 8 bases. The CDR3 covers 13 residues. Germline V lookup: CDR1 SGHNT, CDR2 YYREEE (reference sequence). The CDR3: CASSFDRGDKQYF. CDR3 DNA: TGTGCCAGCAGCTTCGACAGGGGCGATAAGCAGTATTTT.

V gene TRBV5-1 combines with J gene TRBJ2-1, with 13 bases aligning to TRBD2. V lost 4 bases to trimming and J lost 9 bases; unmatched junction nucleotides: 13. This CDR3 is 17 amino acids long. In germline, CDR1 is SGHRS, CDR2 YFSETQ. The CDR3 DNA reads TGCGCCAGCAGCATCACCAGACTAGCGGGAGGTCGGGGTGAGCAGTTCTTC. It codes for CASSITRLAGGRGEQFF.

This clone came up a few times. J is TRBJ1-2 and V is TRBV5-4, with D possibly being TRBD1 (5 bases). V was trimmed by 4 bases and J by 5 bases, leaving 15 bases between them. This CDR3 has 14 residues. Looked up from germline, CDR1 is SGHNT and CDR2 is YYREEE (reference sequence). The CDR3 sequence is CASSPAEGTYGYTF. In DNA, the CDR3 is TGTGCCAGCAGCCCCGCAGAGGGGACTTATGGCTACACCTTC.

The chain employs TRBV27 and TRBJ1-1, with TRBD1 matching over 7 bases. This CDR3 is 15 amino acids long. J was trimmed by 5 bases and V by 2 bases; bases with no gene match: 8. Germline CDR1 is MNHEY and CDR2 is SMNVEV (reference sequence). CDR3 region: CASSLVAGGKTEAFF. DNA for the CDR3: TGTGCCAGCAGTTTAGTGGCAGGGGGTAAAACTGAAGCTTTCTTT.

The gene calls are TRBV10-2 and TRBJ2-1; possibly TRBD2 for D (6 bases). The CDR3 length is 15 residues. CDR1 is WSHSY and CDR2 is SAAADI in the germline V gene. Trimming left V 1 base short and J 3 bases short, with 10 bases between. This CDR3 is CASSEFPGDYNEQFF. The CDR3 bases are TGCGCCAGCAGTGAGTTCCCGGGGGACTACAATGAGCAGTTCTTC.

The chain carries TRBV6-6 and TRBJ2-1; a possible D gene is TRBD2 (6 bases). Trimming took 0 bases from V and 5 from J, leaving 8 bases between them. CDR1 is MNHNY and CDR2 is SVGAGI in the germline V gene (reference sequence). The CDR3 runs 14 residues. CDR3 sequence: CASSYSGLNNEQFF. The DNA of the CDR3 is TGTGCCAGCAGTTACTCGGGACTGAACAATGAGCAGTTCTTC.

The V and J genes are TRBV7-8 and TRBJ2-1; 8 bases are a match to TRBD1. Trimming removed 4 bases from V and 7 bases from J; junction bases left unmatched: 12. Germline-derived CDR1 and CDR2 are SGHVS and FQNEAQ. The CDR3 extends over 16 amino acids. CDR3 nucleotide sequence: TGTGCCAGCAGCTCAAAGGCGCCAGGGGGCTTGAATGAGCAGTTCTTC. Its translation is CASSSKAPGGLNEQFF.

The chain is built from TRBV6-5 and TRBJ2-1; 12 nucleotides agree with TRBD2. The V and J ends lost 8 bases and 4 bases, in that order; junction bases with no gene match: 3. CDR3 size: 14 residues. Germline lookup yields CDR1 MNHEY and CDR2 SVGAGI. In DNA form, the CDR3 reads TGTGCCAGCCAACTAGCGGGGGGTTACAATGAGCAGTTCTTC. Translating it yields CASQLAGGYNEQFF.

The chain uses TRBV2 and TRBJ2-7; tentatively, D is TRBD1 (6 bases). V gave up 3 bases and J gave up 6 bases, with 15 bases separating them. The CDR3 sequence is 14 residues long. From germline, CDR1 is SNHLY and CDR2 FYNNEI. The chain's CDR3 is CASSEGAGASEQYF. The CDR3 nucleotides read TGTGCCAGCAGTGAGGGGGCCGGGGCTTCCGAGCAGTACTTC. Complete variable domain (other parts from reference TRBV2 and TRBJ2-7): EPEVTQTPSHQVTQMGQEVILRCVPISNHLYFYWYRQILGQKVEFLVSFYNNEISEKSEIFDDQFSVERPDGSNFTLKIRSTKLEDSAMYFCASSEGAGASEQYFGPGTRLTVT.

The chain carries TRBV5-1 and TRBJ2-3; D might be TRBD2 (6 bases). Germline values: CDR1 SGHRS, CDR2 YFSETQ. The V end was cut by 2 bases, the J end by 4 bases, with 20 bases between. The CDR3 covers 17 residues. CDR3 amino acids: CASSFLVGLRVPDTQYF. CDR3 bases: TGCGCCAGCAGCTTCTTGGTCGGACTAAGGGTCCCAGATACGCAGTATTTT.